This T cell receptor (beta chain) emerged from a study of blood T cell repertoires in COVID-19. The wider study: The study drew acute and convalescent COVID-19 samples from the United States, Italy and Spain.

Original methodology: Amplification from reference gene primers served as the basis for estimated nucleated cell counts. Clones were read by immunoSEQ multiplex PCR, and TCRdb kept only the in-frame ones, dropping some. V and J calls plus clone size are reproduced from that table; the DNA served to infer D and trimming. The sample contains fewer than 250,000 clones, 70% to 90% of which appear only once. Germline V CDR1 and CDR2: LNHDA, SQIVND (reference sequence). The V and J ends lost 2 bases and 3 bases respectively, with 8 bases between them. The CDR3 contains 13 residues. This sequence was found in a man between 40 and 49 years old with acute or convalescent COVID-19. The sample taken for sequencing was peripheral blood. V usage is TRBV19 and J usage is TRBJ2-7; D might be TRBD1 (5 bases). The CDR3 sequence: CASSIFDSYEQYF. CDR3 nucleotide sequence: TGTGCCAGTAGTATATTCGACAGCTACGAGCAGTACTTC.